A few counts support the clone carrying this TCR beta chain. Its antigen is not identified. The V gene end was trimmed by 7 bases and the J gene end by 8 bases; junction bases not matched to a gene: 8. Germline loops: CDR1 MNHEY, CDR2 SVGAGI. The CDR3 runs 13 residues. The data were obtained in a study of T cells after yellow fever vaccination. Study-wide results and caveats: In post-booster samples, most primary-vaccination clones reappeared (approximately 97% CD4, nearly 90% CD8). A secondary response was less intense yet reached its peak sooner, at day 5 versus 15.

Researchers made TCR cDNA using 5'RACE template switching, and this step added a universal primer site and UMIs. TCRdb analysed the 5' RACE reads with MiXCR anew, one entry per CDR3 protein. Here the sample spans 150,000 to 200,000 distinct CDR3 sequences, roughly a tenth being singletons. V gene TRBV6-5 combines with J gene TRBJ1-2, with TRBD1 identical over 9 bases. This clonotype originated in a man aged 18 to 35 who received the YFV17D yellow fever vaccine. The specimen comprised CD8+ T cells sorted from PBMCs, sampled 45 days after the yellow fever booster vaccination. CDR3 region: CASTPGQGLGYTF. The CDR3 nucleotides are TGTGCCAGCACCCCGGGACAGGGATTAGGCTACACCTTC.